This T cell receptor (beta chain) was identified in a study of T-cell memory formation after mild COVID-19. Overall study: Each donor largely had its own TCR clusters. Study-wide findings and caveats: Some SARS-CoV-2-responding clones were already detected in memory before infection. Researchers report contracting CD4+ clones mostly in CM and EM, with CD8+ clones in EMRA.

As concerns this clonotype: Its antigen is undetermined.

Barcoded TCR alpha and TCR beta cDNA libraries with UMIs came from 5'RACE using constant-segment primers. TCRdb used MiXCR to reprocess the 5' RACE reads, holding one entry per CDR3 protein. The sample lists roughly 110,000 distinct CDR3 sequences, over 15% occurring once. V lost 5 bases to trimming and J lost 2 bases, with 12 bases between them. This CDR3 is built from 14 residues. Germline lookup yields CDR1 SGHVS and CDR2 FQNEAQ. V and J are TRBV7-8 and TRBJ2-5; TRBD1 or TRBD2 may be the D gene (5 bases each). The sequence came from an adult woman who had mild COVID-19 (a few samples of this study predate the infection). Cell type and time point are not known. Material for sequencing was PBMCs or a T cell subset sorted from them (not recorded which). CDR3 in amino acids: CASSPGTQQETQYF. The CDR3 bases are TGTGCCAGCAGCCCCGGGACCCAACAAGAGACCCAGTACTTC.